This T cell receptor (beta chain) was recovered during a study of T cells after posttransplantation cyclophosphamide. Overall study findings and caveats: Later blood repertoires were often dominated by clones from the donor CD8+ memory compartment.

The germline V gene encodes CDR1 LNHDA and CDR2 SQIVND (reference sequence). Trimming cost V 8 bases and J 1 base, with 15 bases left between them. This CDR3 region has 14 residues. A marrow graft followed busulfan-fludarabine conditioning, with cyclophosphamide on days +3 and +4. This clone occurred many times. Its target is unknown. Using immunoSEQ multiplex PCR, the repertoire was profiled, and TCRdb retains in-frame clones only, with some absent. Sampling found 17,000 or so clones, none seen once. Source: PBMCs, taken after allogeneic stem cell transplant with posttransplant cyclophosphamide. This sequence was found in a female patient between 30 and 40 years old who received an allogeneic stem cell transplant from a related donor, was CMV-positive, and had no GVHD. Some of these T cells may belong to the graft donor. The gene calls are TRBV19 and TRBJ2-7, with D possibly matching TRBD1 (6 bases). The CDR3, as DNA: TGTGCCAGTTCCCAGACAGGTCGGTCCTACGAGCAGTACTTC. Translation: CASSQTGRSYEQYF.